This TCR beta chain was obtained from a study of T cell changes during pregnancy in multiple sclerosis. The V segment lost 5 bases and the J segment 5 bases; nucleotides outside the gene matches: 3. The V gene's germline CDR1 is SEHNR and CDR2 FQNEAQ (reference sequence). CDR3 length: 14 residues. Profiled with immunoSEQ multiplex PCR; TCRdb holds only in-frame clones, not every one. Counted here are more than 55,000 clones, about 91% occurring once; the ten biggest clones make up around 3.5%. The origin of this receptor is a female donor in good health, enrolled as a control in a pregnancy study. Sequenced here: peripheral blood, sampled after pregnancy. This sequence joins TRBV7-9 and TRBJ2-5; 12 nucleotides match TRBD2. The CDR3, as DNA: TGTGCCAGCAGCGGGCTAGCGGGAGGGGAGACCCAGTACTTC. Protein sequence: CASSGLAGGETQYF.